The sequence of this T cell receptor beta chain was determined in a study of T-cell reconstitution after alpha-beta-depleted transplantation in children (dated by TCRdb to the mid-2010s). General notes on the study: The study quantitatively tracked T-cell immune reconstitution after TCRalphabeta/CD19-depleted allogeneic hematopoietic cell transplantation in children using TCR repertoire profiling. What the study reported, not specific to this receptor: About two months after transplant, the apparently early recovery of alphabetaT-cell counts reportedly depended on just several hundred clones that had expanded rapidly and came from non-depleted graft cells. The high TCRbeta diversity at day 60 in some patients was ascribed to recipient T cells and intrathymic progenitors that had survived conditioning. Over the following months the frequencies of hyperexpanded clones went down, and after one year T-cell counts and TCRbeta diversity were mostly credited to newly produced T cells.

Taken from the germline V gene (reference sequence), the CDR1 and CDR2 loops are LGHDT and YNNKEL. V gives up 1 base and J gives up 6 bases, and the segment between their germline ends measures 22 bases. The CDR3 sequence holds 17 residues, the cysteine and phenylalanine included. Only the CDR3 DNA stays, 51 bases, in frame from base 1. This specimen's treatment or condition label, interpreted: allogeneic hematopoietic cell transplantation with graft depleted of TCRalphabeta T cells and CD19 B cells. The transplant recipients were children given TCRalphabeta/CD19-depleted allogeneic hematopoietic cell grafts. Libraries were made using PCR. Sequencing was carried out with an Illumina HiSeq 2500. TCR libraries were prepared with molecular barcoding, using unique molecular identifiers to normalize TCRbeta repertoire quantification. The raw public data were reprocessed by TCRdb itself: fastp quality trimming at Q25, MiXCR clonotype calling, in-frame beta chains only. Duplicate CDR3 protein sequences are folded into a single record with the most common DNA and genes. In all, the sample holds over 400,000 distinct CDR3 sequences, and 43% of those were seen once. Under 35% of the sample lies in the top ten.

This clonotype appeared many times. Which antigen it targets is not known. The record has no base qualities; no much larger clone is one base away. This receptor was taken from a girl aged 2-9 years with aplastic anemia, due to receive a stem cell transplant. The specimen comprised PBMCs, sampled before TCRalphabeta/CD19-depleted stem cell transplant. The rearrangement combines TRBV3-1 with TRBJ2-7, with TRBD1 as a weak D call on 5 bases. The CDR3 amino acid sequence is: CASSQVAMGLVEGEQYF. Here is the DNA: TGTGCCAGCAGCCAAGTAGCAATGGGGCTAGTGGAAGGCGAGCAGTACTTC.